This TCR beta chain was sequenced during a study of T-cell reconstitution after alpha-beta-depleted transplantation in children. Broader study findings: Alpha-beta T cells about two months after transplant reportedly derived from several hundred expanded graft clones.

Unique molecular identifiers were used to barcode this TCRbeta library. Each CDR3 protein gets one entry after TCRdb re-called the PCR reads with MiXCR. The sample holds about 420,000 distinct CDR3 sequences, under 20% seen once. This clonotype was detected only a few times. Its target is unknown. Germline CDR1 is MGHRA and CDR2 is YSYEKL. The CDR3 spans 12 residues. Trimming pared 1 base from V and 4 bases from J, leaving 5 bases between. The input for sequencing was PBMCs, mostly from graft donor cells, taken 360 days after TCRalphabeta/CD19-depleted stem cell transplant. The chain employs TRBV4-1 and TRBJ2-7, with D perhaps matching TRBD1 (5 bases). This TCR was sampled from a boy under two years old who had a stem cell transplant for Wiskott-Aldrich syndrome, so the T cells may come from the graft donor. The CDR3: CASSQAGYEQYF. In nucleotides, the CDR3 is TGCGCCAGCAGCCAAGCAGGGTACGAGCAGTACTTC.